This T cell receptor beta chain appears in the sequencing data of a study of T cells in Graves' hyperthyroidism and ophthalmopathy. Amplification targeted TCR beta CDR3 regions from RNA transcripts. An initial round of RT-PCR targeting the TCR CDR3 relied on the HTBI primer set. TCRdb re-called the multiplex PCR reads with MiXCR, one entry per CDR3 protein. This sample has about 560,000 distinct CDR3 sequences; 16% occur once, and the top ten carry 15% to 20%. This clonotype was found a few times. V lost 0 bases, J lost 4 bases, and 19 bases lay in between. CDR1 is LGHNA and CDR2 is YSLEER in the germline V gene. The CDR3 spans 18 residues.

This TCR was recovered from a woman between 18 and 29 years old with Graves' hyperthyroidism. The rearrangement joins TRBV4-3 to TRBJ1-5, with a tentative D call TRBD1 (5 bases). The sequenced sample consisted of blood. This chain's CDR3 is CASSQDRRRGGGNQPQHF. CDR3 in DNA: TGCGCCAGCAGCCAAGATCGTCGTAGGGGCGGTGGGAATCAGCCCCAGCATTTT.